The TCR beta chain under discussion was sequenced for a study of cytomegalovirus exposure and HLA in healthy donors (dated by TCRdb to 2015 to 2018). Turning to the overall study: In an earlier analysis of several hundred of the donors, 276 Gb of sequence data and 90 million to 130 million unique TCR beta sequences from roughly 190 million T cells were reported. An early release covering 550 to 650 HLA-typed donors comprised 250 to 350 gigabases of sequencing data and 85 million to 100 million unique TCR sequences. The genetic ancestry cluster associated with self-reported Caucasian donors included over 65% of the 398 genotyped donors. The study aimed to test whether signatures of past pathogen exposure could be identified by cataloging public T cell receptors. The T cell repertoires of under 700 subjects were profiled by immunosequencing and related to cytomegalovirus serostatus. In addition to the first cohort of 650 to 750 subjects, a separate validation cohort of 120 different subjects was used. To predict cytomegalovirus infection status, the study brought together high-throughput TCR immunosequencing, statistical association of individual TCRs with disease status, and machine learning. In a later analysis, previously published TCR beta repertoires from roughly 710 donors were re-analyzed and high-resolution HLA genotyping was added so that TCR occurrence patterns could be studied. Rather than using new phenotypic data, the later analysis identified candidate immune exposures from TCR beta sequences and from how often those sequences occurred across donors. In an earlier analysis of a few hundred of the donors, high-throughput TCR beta sequencing was used to judge whether each TCR beta V gene segment behaved as functional or pseudogenic. Donor age, sex, ethnicity and CMV serostatus were collected together with the repertoire data. A later genetic analysis took genome-wide SNP genotypes for about 55% of the 666 donors and used that subset as a discovery cohort. Every discovery cohort repertoire had been produced on one sequencing platform. HLA typing included class I and class II loci at four-digit resolution. Typing coverage varied by locus: roughly 629-640 donors for A, B, C, DRB1 and DQB1; approximately 560 for DQA1; more than 600 for DPA1; around 490 for DPB1. Several DR-DQ haplotypes were handled as single units for association and clustering because linkage in the cohort was strong. On average, around 240,000 unique TCR beta nucleotide sequences were sequenced per donor among 398 genotyped donors of the cohort, with 15% to 20% of those sequences being non-productive.

Overall results and qualifications from the work: For the cohort, immune exposure information was limited to CMV serostatus. A total of 150 or so TCR beta chains were listed by the study as associated with cytomegalovirus. Most CMV-associated TCR beta chains appeared to be HLA-restricted in a later analysis, and the HLA associations seemed to be driven largely by CMV exposure. An earlier analysis of approximately 500 of the donors showed that most TCR beta V segments appeared in productive rearrangements either about 90% or about 30% of the time, which broadly matched IMGT annotations. Compared with the approximately 600-donor mean, donors in an Asian-associated ancestry cluster had fewer N-insertions in productive TCRs, according to a later genetic analysis. While some public TCRs were present in many individuals, most TCR sequences turned up only very rarely across donors. Because HLA typing was unavailable for some donors at each locus, only the typed subset was used in association tests. Linkage disequilibrium might explain the correlated functional status among segregating V segments, but an unknown experimental factor could not be excluded. A further reported finding was that TCR beta sequences accurately predicted the HLA-A and HLA-B alleles for most subjects in the first cohort. Compared with equally common non-associated chains, HLA-associated TCR beta chains in a later analysis were more clonally expanded and had lower generation probabilities. In a later analysis, several top co-occurrence clusters were reported to appear linked to parvovirus B19, influenza, CMV and Epstein-Barr virus. Because counts were too low, about 15 rarely observed V segments, including chromosome 9 orphons, were left out of the earlier analysis of several hundred of the donors. In a later analysis, TCR association rates were found to vary across HLA loci, with the most associated TCRs seen for DRB1 alleles and the fewest for HLA-C alleles. The presence/absence analyses assumed that sequencing depth was roughly uniform across donors, and that assumption may not be true. The authors suggested that the approach could potentially be generalized to other disease states and immunological phenotypes. Strong co-occurrence of HLA alleles, especially DR and DQ, made assigning TCR associations to individual alleles difficult. A group of highly shared sequence variants was considered likely to be a technical artifact of the sequencing pipeline. A later analysis associated 15,000 to 20,000 TCR beta sequences with specific HLA alleles at a false discovery rate of 0.05. The classifier was reported to diagnose cytomegalovirus status with high specificity and sensitivity in both the original cohort and the validation cohort. Only TCR beta chains were sequenced in this cohort, and the absence of alpha or paired-chain data limited detectable features. The 87-base-pair reads could not distinguish some IMGT-functional V segments, including TRBV6-2 and TRBV6-3, so those segments were excluded. In vitro tests confirmed that a few of the cytomegalovirus-associated TCR beta chains recognize cytomegalovirus antigens. V-gene and J-gene trimming of TCR beta chains was associated with a missense DCLRE1C variant in a later genetic analysis, and the association was replicated in an independent cohort.

The receptor library was made with the immunoSEQ multiplex PCR assay. A mixture of 60 forward primers for TCR Vbeta segments and 13 reverse primers for TCR Jbeta segments was used in the multiplex PCR. Amplification of the CDR3 region of rearranged TCR beta genes was performed with a multiplex PCR assay on genomic DNA. The amplified TCR beta libraries were sequenced on the Illumina HiSeq System as 87-base-pair reads. The study's own analysis went as follows. A later analysis counted 65 million to 90 million unique TCR beta chains across the 666 repertoires, and 10 million to 11 million of these chains were shared by at least two donors. Raw reads were error-corrected and collapsed into unique sequences with a nearest-neighbor algorithm that merged closely related sequences to remove PCR and sequencing errors. To assign V, D and J gene segments, CDR3 sequences were aligned to IMGT reference sequences. Each retained sequence needed at least a six-nucleotide match to both a V gene segment and a J gene segment. A rearrangement was called productive if the CDR3 had no stop codons and remained in frame with V and J, and every other rearrangement was called non-productive. CDR3 was defined by IMGT convention, running from the second conserved V-encoded cysteine to the conserved J-encoded phenylalanine. The earlier analysis of about 560 of the donors excluded any sequence lacking an unambiguous match to a single V gene segment. In an earlier analysis of 500 to 750 of the donors, V segments were called functional above 56.7% productive rearrangements and were called segregating when the between-donor standard deviation exceeded 5%. A statistical classification framework was built for diagnosing cytomegalovirus status from the catalog of TCR beta chain sequences. In a later analysis, V and J genes were assigned by comparing TCR nucleotide sequences against IMGT/GENE-DB human TR gene sequences. A later analysis assigned CDR3 sequences and most-parsimonious VDJ recombination scenarios with the TCRdist pipeline. In a later analysis, each TCR beta chain was defined by its CDR3 amino acid sequence together with its V-gene family, and reads without a unique V-gene family were excluded. To address suspected cross-contamination and a sequencing artifact, a later analysis removed 550 to 750 highly shared, low-generation-probability nucleotide sequences. A later analysis calculated a clonal expansion index for each public chain from normalized within-repertoire ranks of inferred template counts. A later analysis computed generation probabilities with a VDJ recombination model fitted to out-of-frame rearrangements, and checked the results against IGoR. A later analysis scored TCR-TCR, TCR-HLA and TCR-CMV co-occurrence with hypergeometric tests, applying a repertoire-size bias correction to TCR pairs. In a later analysis, false discovery rates were estimated by permuting HLA or CMV assignments 20 times. In a later analysis, co-occurring TCRs were grouped using DBSCAN, and TCRdist sequence similarity was added for clustering within HLA-allele-positive subsets. Repertoires with fewer than 30,000 or more than 120,000 public chains were left out of co-occurrence clustering, as were four to six repertoires with anomalous nucleotide sharing. TCRdb obtained this table from immuneACCESS and retained in-frame rearrangements with V and J assigned. These tables miss some clones; where compared with another copy, unresolved V genes account for less than half of the shortfall, and the remainder is unexplained. D and trimming were read from the DNA, whereas the V and J calls and clone size are those reported in that table. The sample table shows about 110,000 clones, and approximately 70% are seen once. Together, the top ten hold around 0.9% of the sample.

For this clone: Its target antigen remains unknown. No qualities accompany the bases; no much larger clone lies one base away.

Compared with germline, V lacks 0 bases and J lacks 1 base; bases without a gene match: 4. CDR1 and CDR2 (GTSNPN, SVGIG) derive from the germline V gene (reference sequence). The CDR3 numbers 15 residues from cysteine through phenylalanine. The retained sequence is limited to the CDR3, 45 bases, with the frame set at the first base. In total, 600 or so healthy bone marrow donors made up the cohort. At the time of sampling, all cohort members were nominally healthy, though unrecorded immune exposures were likely present. The donor tested CMV seronegative and was one of the 352 seronegative cohort members. Each donor provided a peripheral blood sample, and peripheral blood mononuclear cells were used for TCR beta sequencing. Genomic DNA extraction from the blood cell samples was performed with the Qiagen DNeasy Blood Extraction Kit.

The sequence links TRBV30 to TRBJ2-3, and TRBD1 aligns with 7 junction nucleotides. Material: PBMCs. This clonotype was sampled from a woman in her 30s in good health and CMV-seronegative. The nucleotide sequence is given as TGTGCCTGGAGTGTAATGGGACAGCGCACAGATACGCAGTATTTT. This codes for CAWSVMGQRTDTQYF.